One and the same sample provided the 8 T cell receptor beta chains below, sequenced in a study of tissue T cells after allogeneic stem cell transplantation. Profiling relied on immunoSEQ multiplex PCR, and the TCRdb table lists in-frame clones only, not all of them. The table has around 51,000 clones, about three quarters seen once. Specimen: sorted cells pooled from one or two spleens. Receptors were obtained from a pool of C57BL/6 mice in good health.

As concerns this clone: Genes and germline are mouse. The part of the CDR3 DNA that was read is TGTGCCAGCGGTGTTGACCTGGCTGCAGAAACGCTGTAT. This sequence encodes CASGVDLAAETLY. The complete CDR3 reads CASGVDLAAETLYF. The chain links TRBV13-2 to TRBJ2-3; D is uncertain. The read halts 1 residue ahead of the CDR3 end, with the missing end drawn from the germline J gene. Germline V gives CDR1 NNHNN, CDR2 SYGAGS (reference sequence). The CDR3 spans 14 residues. Trimming removed 3 bases at V and 2 bases at J, with 10 bases between.

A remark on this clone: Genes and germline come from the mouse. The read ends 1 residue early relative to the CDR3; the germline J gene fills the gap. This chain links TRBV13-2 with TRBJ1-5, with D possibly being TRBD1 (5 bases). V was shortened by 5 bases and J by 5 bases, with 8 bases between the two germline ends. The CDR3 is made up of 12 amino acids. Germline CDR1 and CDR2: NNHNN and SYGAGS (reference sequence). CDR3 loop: CASGPTDQAPLF. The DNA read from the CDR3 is TGTGCCAGCGGGCCGACAGACCAGGCTCCGCTT.

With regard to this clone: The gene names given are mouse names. Partial CDR3 DNA: TGTGCCTGGAGTCCCCGAGGGGGGCCCAACGAAAGATTATTT. This codes for CAWSPRGGPNERLF. The entire CDR3 protein is CAWSPRGGPNERLFF. J is TRBJ1-4 and V is TRBV31; D might be TRBD1 (6 bases). The CDR3 end lies 1 residue beyond the end of the read and is filled in from the germline J gene. In germline, CDR1 is GKSSPN, CDR2 SITVG. Trimming took off 1 base at V and 3 bases at J, with 12 bases between the two ends. The CDR3 has 15 amino acids.

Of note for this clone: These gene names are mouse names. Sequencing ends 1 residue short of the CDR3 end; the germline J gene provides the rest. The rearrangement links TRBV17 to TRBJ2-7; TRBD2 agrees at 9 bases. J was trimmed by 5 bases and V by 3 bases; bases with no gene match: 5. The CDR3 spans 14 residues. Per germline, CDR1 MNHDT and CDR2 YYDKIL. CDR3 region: CASSRAGGGHEQYF. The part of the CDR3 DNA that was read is TGTGCTAGCAGTAGGGCTGGGGGGGGGCATGAACAGTAC.

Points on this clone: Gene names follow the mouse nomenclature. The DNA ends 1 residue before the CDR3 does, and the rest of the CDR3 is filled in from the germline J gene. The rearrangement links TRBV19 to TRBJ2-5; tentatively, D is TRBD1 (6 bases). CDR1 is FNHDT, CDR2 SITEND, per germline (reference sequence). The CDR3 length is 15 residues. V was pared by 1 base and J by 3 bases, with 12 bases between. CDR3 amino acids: CASSISLGHQDTQYF. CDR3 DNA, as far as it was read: TGTGCCAGCAGTATATCCCTGGGACATCAAGACACCCAGTAC. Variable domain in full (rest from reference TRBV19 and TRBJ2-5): GGIITQTPKFLIGQEGQKLTLKCQQNFNHDTMYWYRQDSGKGLRLIYYSITENDLQKGDLSEGYDASREKKSSFSLTVTSAQKNEMAVFLCASSISLGHQDTQYFGPGTRLLVL.

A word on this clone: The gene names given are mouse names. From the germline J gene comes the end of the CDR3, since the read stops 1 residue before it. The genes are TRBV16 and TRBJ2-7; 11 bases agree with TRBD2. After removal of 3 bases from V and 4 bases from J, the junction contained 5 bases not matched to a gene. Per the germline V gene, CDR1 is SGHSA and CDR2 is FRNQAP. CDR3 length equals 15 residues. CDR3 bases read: TGTGCAAGCAGCTTCCTCGGGACTGGGGGTTATGAACAGTAC. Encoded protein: CASSFLGTGGYEQY. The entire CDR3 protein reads CASSFLGTGGYEQYF.

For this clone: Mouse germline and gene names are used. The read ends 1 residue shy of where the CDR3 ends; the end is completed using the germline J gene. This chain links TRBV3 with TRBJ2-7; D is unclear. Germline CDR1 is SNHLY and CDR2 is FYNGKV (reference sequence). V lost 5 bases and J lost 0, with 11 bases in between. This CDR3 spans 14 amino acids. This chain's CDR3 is CASSASGSSYEQYF. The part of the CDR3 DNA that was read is TGTGCCAGCAGCGCATCAGGTAGCTCCTATGAACAGTAC.

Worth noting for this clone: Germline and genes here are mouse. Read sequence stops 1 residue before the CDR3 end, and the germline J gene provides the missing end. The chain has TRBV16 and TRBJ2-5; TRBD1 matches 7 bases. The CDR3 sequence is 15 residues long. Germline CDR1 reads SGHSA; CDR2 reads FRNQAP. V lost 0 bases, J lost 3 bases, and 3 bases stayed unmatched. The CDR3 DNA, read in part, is TGTGCAAGCAGCTTAGATCCACAGGGGCAAGACACCCAGTAC. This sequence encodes CASSLDPQGQDTQY. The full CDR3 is CASSLDPQGQDTQYF.